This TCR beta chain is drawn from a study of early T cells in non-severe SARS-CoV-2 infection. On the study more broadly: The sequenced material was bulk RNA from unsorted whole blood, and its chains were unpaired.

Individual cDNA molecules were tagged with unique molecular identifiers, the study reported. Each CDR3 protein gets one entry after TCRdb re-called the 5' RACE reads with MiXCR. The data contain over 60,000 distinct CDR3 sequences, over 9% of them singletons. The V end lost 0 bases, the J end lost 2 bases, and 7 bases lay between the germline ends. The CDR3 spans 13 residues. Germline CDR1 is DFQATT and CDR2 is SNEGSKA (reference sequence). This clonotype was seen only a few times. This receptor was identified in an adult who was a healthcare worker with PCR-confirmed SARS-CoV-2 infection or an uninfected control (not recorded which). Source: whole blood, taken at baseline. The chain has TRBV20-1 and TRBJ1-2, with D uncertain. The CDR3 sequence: CSAREGQNYGYTF. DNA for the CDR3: TGCAGTGCTAGAGAGGGCCAAAACTATGGCTACACCTTC.